The source of this T cell receptor beta chain is a study of graft-versus-host responses after intestinal transplantation. The repertoire was sequenced with immunoSEQ multiplex PCR; TCRdb's copy has only in-frame clones and lacks some. The repertoire holds 49,000 or so clones, just under 95% seen once, with about 5.5% in the top ten. Germline CDR1 is MNHEY and CDR2 is SVGAGI. The CDR3 loop spans 16 amino acids. Deletions cut 2 bases from V and 0 bases from J, with 12 bases between. This specimen was PBMCs, taken 750 to 800 days after a first intestinal transplant, on the day of a second. This clonotype was sampled from a human patient who received an intestinal transplant, so some T cells may come from the graft donor. The chain links TRBV6-5 to TRBJ2-3, with D possibly matching TRBD1 (5 bases). CDR3 protein: CASSYQARVSTDTQYF. In DNA, the CDR3 is TGTGCCAGCAGTTACCAAGCCAGGGTGAGCACAGATACGCAGTATTTT.